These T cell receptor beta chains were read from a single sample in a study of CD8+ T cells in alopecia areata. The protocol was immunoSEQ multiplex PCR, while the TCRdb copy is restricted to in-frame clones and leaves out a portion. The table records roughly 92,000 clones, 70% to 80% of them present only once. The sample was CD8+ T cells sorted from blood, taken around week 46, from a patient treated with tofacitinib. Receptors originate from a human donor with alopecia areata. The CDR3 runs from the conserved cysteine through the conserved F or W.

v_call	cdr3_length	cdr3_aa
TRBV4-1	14	CASSQDGSNQPQHF
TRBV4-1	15	CASSQETGRSPEAFF
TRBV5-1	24	CASSWGGRPPNGMEPSSYNSPLHF
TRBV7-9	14	CASSSSRGENIQYF
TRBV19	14	CASSPSGMNTEAFF
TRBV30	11	CAWSVSRRANF
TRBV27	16	CASSPGWGSNTGELFF
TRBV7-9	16	CASSLGPTGANYGYTF
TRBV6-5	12	CASSGGAREQFF
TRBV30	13	CAWSSGHSYEQYF
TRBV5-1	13	CASSSGSDGEQYF
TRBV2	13	CASSGKIYNEQFF
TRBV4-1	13	CASSQGQDYGYTF
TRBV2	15	CASSESWATQGEAFF
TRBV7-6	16	CASSGGGGLPSYEQYF
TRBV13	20	CASSTSESGGTPADVYGYTF
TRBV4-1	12	CASSQDYNEQFF
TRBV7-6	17	CASSPGPQIANTGELFF
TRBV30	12	CALTAMNTEAFF
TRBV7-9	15	CASSTDLGPNYGYTF
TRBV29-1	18	CSVATGVGDNEAYNEQFF
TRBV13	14	CASSSQPRVDEQFF
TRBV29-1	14	CSVPPGPPSDEQFF
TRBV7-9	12	CASSNLNTEAFF
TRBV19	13	CASSIKGGSGQYF
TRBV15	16	CATSGTGSSGANVLTF
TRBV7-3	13	CASSSAGTGELFF
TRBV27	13	CASSLEGVSGYTF
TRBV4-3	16	CASSQDRLDWDTEAFF
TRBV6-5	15	CASSPRSGGTGELFF
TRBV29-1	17	CSVEVGVPTSHTGELFF
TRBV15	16	CATSRTLDRDNYGYTF
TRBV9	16	CASSVEAGRGNNEQFF
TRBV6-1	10	CASRNNEQFF
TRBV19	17	CASSIASGAGRTGELFF
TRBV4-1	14	CASSQIASSYEQYF
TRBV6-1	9	CASSPPQHF
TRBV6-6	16	CASTQTGRISNQPQHF
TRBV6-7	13	CASSYSRGQPQHF
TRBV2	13	CASSENMGYEQYF
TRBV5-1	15	CASSFVRFSSDTQYF
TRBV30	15	CAWSSGSGGYNEQFF
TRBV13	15	CASSARGTGDTEAFF
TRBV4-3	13	CASSQDRWGEAFF
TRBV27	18	CASSLSGIGGSGNTEAFF
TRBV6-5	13	CASSYSPGGELFF
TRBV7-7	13	CASSRTLNSPLHF
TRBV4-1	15	CASSQARAGANVLTF
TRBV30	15	CAWSWQSSPNYGYTF